A single sample is the source of the 18 T cell receptor beta chains below, sequenced in a study of control samples from healthy donors and cancer patients (dated by TCRdb to about 2020). To prepare the library, the immunoSEQ multiplex PCR assay was applied. TCRdb took this table from immuneACCESS and kept in-frame rearrangements with V and J called. Such tables lack part of the clones; where checked against another copy, unresolved V genes explain under half of the gap, and the rest is unexplained. The sample data list 100,000 to 150,000 clones, and about nine tenths of these were observed just once. The top ten constitute 4.5% to 7% of the sample. The material sequenced was blood. The receptors here all came from a man aged 18 to 29 in good health.

The gene calls are TRBV3-1 (or the pseudogene TRBV3-2) and TRBJ2-4, with D perhaps being TRBD1 or TRBD2 (5 bases each). Trimming took 0 bases from V and 0 from J, leaving 24 bases between them. The CDR3 length is 21 residues. The V gene's germline CDR1 is LGHDT and CDR2 YNNKEL (reference sequence). CDR3 sequence (DNA): TGTGCCAGCAGCCAAGATATGATCTTGGGACGGATACGACTAGCCAAAAACATTCAGTACTTC. It encodes CASSQDMILGRIRLAKNIQYF.

Here the CDR3 reads CASSPDRLNYGYTF. In DNA, the CDR3 is TGTGCCAGCAGCCCCGACAGGCTTAACTATGGCTACACCTTC. The rearrangement uses TRBV5-4 and TRBJ1-2; a weak D match, TRBD1 (6 bases). The CDR3 consists of 14 residues. V lost 4 bases and J lost 1, with 11 bases in between. The germline gives CDR1 SGHNT, CDR2 YYREEE (reference sequence).

The genes are TRBV13 and TRBJ1-6; the D is unclear. The CDR3 is made up of 12 amino acids. V dropped 2 bases and J dropped 7 bases, with 3 bases sitting between them. CDR1 is PRHDT and CDR2 is FYEKMQ in the germline V gene (reference sequence). The CDR3 nucleotides read TGTGCCAGCAGCTTAACGAATTCACCCCTCCACTTT. Protein product: CASSLTNSPLHF.

The rearrangement joins TRBV24-1 to TRBJ2-6, with no clear D. The CDR3 consists of 14 residues. V lost 3 bases, J lost 0 bases, and 2 bases lay in between. Germline V gene sequence: CDR1 KGHDR, CDR2 SFDVKD. The CDR3 sequence is CATSDSSGANVLTF. CDR3 coding DNA: TGTGCCACCAGTGATAGCTCTGGGGCCAACGTCCTGACTTTC.

V usage is TRBV2 and J usage is TRBJ2-2; 9 bases align to TRBD1. This CDR3 is 16 amino acids long. Trimming removed 4 bases from V and 0 bases from J; junction bases left unmatched: 3. Germline CDR1 reads SNHLY; CDR2 reads FYNNEI. CDR3 DNA sequence: TGTGCCAGCAGTGCACAGGGGGCCGCGAACACCGGGGAGCTGTTTTTT. Amino acids: CASSAQGAANTGELFF.

CDR3 nucleotide sequence: TGTGCCAGTAGCTCCCAGGGGAACACTGAAGCTTTCTTT. This translates into CASSSQGNTEAFF. V and J are TRBV19 and TRBJ1-1; weak D call: TRBD1 (5 bases). The CDR3 spans 13 residues. The germline V gene has CDR1 LNHDA and CDR2 SQIVND (reference sequence). The germline V and J ends were trimmed by 6 bases and 1 base, with 9 bases remaining between them. The variable domain in full, completed from reference TRBV19 and TRBJ1-1, reads DGGITQSPKYLFRKEGQNVTLSCEQNLNHDAMYWYRQDPGQGLRLIYYSQIVNDFQKGDIAEGYSVSREKKESFPLTVTSAQKNPTAFYLCASSSQGNTEAFFGQGTRLTVV.

The chain joins TRBV11-2 to TRBJ2-3; TRBD2 matches 11 bases. Unmatched junction bases numbered 6, after V lost 6 bases and J lost 1 base. The CDR3 loop spans 16 amino acids. CDR1 SGHAT and CDR2 FQNNGV come from the germline V gene. CDR3 DNA: TGTGCCAGCAGATCCATAGCGGGGGGGCGCACAGATACGCAGTATTTT. Amino acid sequence: CASRSIAGGRTDTQYF.

The V and J genes are TRBV30 and TRBJ1-5; the D is unclear. The germline gives CDR1 GTSNPN, CDR2 SVGIG (reference sequence). This CDR3 contains 12 residues. V was shortened by 0 bases and J by 4 bases, with 4 bases between the two germline ends. CDR3 sequence reads: CAWSVGNQPQHF. In nucleotides, the CDR3 is TGTGCCTGGAGTGTAGGAAATCAGCCCCAGCATTTT. Supplemented by reference TRBV30 and TRBJ1-5, the full variable domain reads SQTIHQWPATLVQPVGSPLSLECTVEGTSNPNLYWYRQAAGRGLQLLFYSVGIGQISSEVPQNLSASRPQDRQFILSSKKLLLSDSGFYLCAWSVGNQPQHFGDGTRLSIL.

V is TRBV9 and J is TRBJ2-2; tentatively, D is TRBD2 (7 bases). Trimming left V 3 bases short and J 2 bases short, with 17 bases between. Germline values: CDR1 SGDLS, CDR2 YYNGEE. The CDR3 runs 17 residues. CDR3 sequence: CASSAPYAGANTGELFF. The DNA for the CDR3 is TGTGCCAGCAGCGCCCCTTACGCGGGGGCCAACACCGGGGAGCTGTTTTTT.

The chain carries TRBV27 and TRBJ2-1; the match to TRBD2 covers 11 bases. V shed 4 bases, J shed 4 bases, and the junction held 3 bases outside the gene matches. This CDR3 contains 15 residues. Per germline, CDR1 MNHEY and CDR2 SMNVEV (reference sequence). The CDR3 nucleotides are TGTGCCAGCAGTTCCTCTAGCGGGGGGTACAATGAGCAGTTCTTC. This codes for CASSSSSGGYNEQFF.

CDR3 nucleotides: TGTGCCAGCAGTTCCGTACTCTGGGACGAGCAGTACTTC. It specifies CASSSVLWDEQYF. The chain recombines TRBV12-3 or TRBV12-4 with TRBJ2-7, with no clear D. This CDR3 comprises 13 residues. V shed 4 bases and J shed 5 bases, with 12 bases lying between them.

This chain connects TRBV6-5 to TRBJ2-7; TRBD1 matches at 8 bases. Germline V CDR1 and CDR2: MNHEY, SVGAGI. The CDR3 spans 14 residues. The junction had 4 bases not matched to a gene; V was cut back by 6 bases and J by 0 bases. The CDR3 protein is CASSRGPGSYEQYF. The CDR3 bases are TGTGCCAGCAGCAGGGGGCCCGGCTCCTACGAGCAGTACTTC.

The CDR3 DNA sequence: TGTGCCAGCAAGGGGGTGAATAAAGAGACCCAGTACTTC. Residues: CASKGVNKETQYF. The chain couples TRBV5-4 to TRBJ2-5, with D tentatively TRBD1 (6 bases). This CDR3 spans 13 amino acids. The germline V gene has CDR1 SGHNT and CDR2 YYREEE (reference sequence). V was trimmed by 6 bases and J by 3 bases, leaving 12 bases between them.

V and J are TRBV25-1 and TRBJ2-7, with 8 positions matching TRBD1. The CDR3 contains 15 residues. V lost 3 bases, J lost 5 bases, and 9 bases stayed unmatched. Germline-derived CDR1 and CDR2 are MGHDK and SYGVNS. The CDR3 protein is CASSDPGQGLNEQYF. The CDR3 nucleotides are TGTGCCAGCAGTGACCCCGGACAGGGCTTGAACGAGCAGTACTTC.

This chain uses TRBV12-3 or TRBV12-4 with TRBJ2-1; D is unresolved. The CDR3 spans 13 residues. Trimming removed 4 bases at V and 9 bases at J, with 13 bases between. CDR3 nucleotide sequence: TGTGCCAGCAGTTACAGAATCCTGGGTGAGCAGTTCTTC. It encodes CASSYRILGEQFF.

The V gene is TRBV6-2 or TRBV6-3, the J gene TRBJ2-7; D uncertain. V lost 0 bases, J lost 6 bases, and 9 bases lay in between. The CDR3 spans 13 residues. Germline V gene lookup returns CDR1 MNHEY and CDR2 SVGEGT. CDR3 nucleotides: TGTGCCAGCAGTTACTCTGCTTTATCCGAGCAGTACTTC. Translating it yields CASSYSALSEQYF.

This clone was seen a single time. This sequence joins TRBV2 and TRBJ2-5, with TRBD2 matching over 7 bases. The CDR3 length is 14 residues. Germline lookup yields CDR1 SNHLY and CDR2 FYNNEI. Unmatched junction bases numbered 6, after V lost 5 bases and J lost 3 bases. The CDR3 sequence is CASSRTSDEETQYF. Here the CDR3 DNA reads TGTGCCAGCAGTAGAACTAGCGACGAAGAGACCCAGTACTTC.

The chain links TRBV7-3 to TRBJ2-3; TRBD2 matches at 8 bases. Unmatched junction bases numbered 8, after V lost 5 bases and J lost 4 bases. This CDR3 region has 15 residues. The V gene's germline CDR1 is SGHTA and CDR2 FQGTGA. This chain's CDR3 is CASSPGGGSSDTQYF. As DNA, the CDR3 is TGTGCCAGCAGCCCTGGCGGGGGGTCCTCAGATACGCAGTATTTT.